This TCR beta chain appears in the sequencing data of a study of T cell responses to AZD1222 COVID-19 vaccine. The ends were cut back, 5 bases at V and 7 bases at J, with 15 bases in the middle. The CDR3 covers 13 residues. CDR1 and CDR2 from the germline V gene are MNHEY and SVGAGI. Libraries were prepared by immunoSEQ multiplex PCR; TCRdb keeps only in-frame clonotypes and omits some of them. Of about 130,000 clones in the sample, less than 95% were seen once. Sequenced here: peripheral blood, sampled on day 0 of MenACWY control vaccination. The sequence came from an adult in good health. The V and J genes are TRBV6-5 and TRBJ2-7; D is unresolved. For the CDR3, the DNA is TGTGCCAGCAGTAATGATCTGCTGGGGGAGCAGTACGTC. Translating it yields CASSNDLLGEQYV.